One TCR beta chain is described in this entry. Using a J-beta primer mix together with a sample-barcoded 5' primer, a second PCR was run for about 6 to 12 cycles. MiXCR, run by TCRdb on the 5' RACE reads, gives a single entry per CDR3 protein. The profile shows some 1.5 million distinct CDR3 sequences, roughly 27% of them singletons. Trimming pared 3 bases from V and 0 bases from J, leaving 18 bases between. The germline gives CDR1 DFQATT, CDR2 SNEGSKA (reference sequence). The CDR3 loop spans 17 amino acids. This sample stems from a study of blood T cells in healthy people across ages. This clonotype was sampled from a woman aged 30 to 39 in good health. Material: blood. The J gene is TRBJ1-3, the V gene TRBV20-1; perhaps TRBD1 as D (6 bases). CDR3 bases: TGCAGTGCTAGGGACAGCTCGATCAAAAGCTCTGGAAACACCATATATTTT. Amino acids: CSARDSSIKSSGNTIYF.